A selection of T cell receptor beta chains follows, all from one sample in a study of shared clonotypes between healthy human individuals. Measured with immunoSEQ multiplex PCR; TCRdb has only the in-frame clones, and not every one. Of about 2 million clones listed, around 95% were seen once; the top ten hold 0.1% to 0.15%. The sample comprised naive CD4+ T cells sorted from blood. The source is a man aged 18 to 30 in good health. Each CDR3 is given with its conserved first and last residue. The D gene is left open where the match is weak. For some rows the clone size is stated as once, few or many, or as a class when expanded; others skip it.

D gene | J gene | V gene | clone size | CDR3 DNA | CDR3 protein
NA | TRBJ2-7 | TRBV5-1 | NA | TGCGCCAGCACAGAGGAGACCTACGAGCAGTACTTC | CASTEETYEQYF
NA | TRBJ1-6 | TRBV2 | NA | TGTGCCAGCAGGGGGCCGGCTGGTTCACCCCTCCACTTT | CASRGPAGSPLHF
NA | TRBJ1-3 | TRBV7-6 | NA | TGTGCCAGCAGCAGCCGTCCGGGGGATGGAAACACCATATATTTT | CASSSRPGDGNTIYF
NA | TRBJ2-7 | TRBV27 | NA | TGTGCCACGGCGCGATCCGGCGGTTACGAGCAGTACTTC | CATARSGGYEQYF
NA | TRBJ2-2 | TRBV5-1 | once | TGCGCCAGCAACCACCGGGGCGGGGAGCTGTTTTTT | CASNHRGGELFF
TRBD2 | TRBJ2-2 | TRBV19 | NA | TGTGCCAGTAGAACTCCGGGAGGGAACACCGGGGAGCTGTTTTTT | CASRTPGGNTGELFF
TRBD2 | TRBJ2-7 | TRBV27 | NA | TGTGCCAGCAGTTTAGGACGGGGGGCCTACGAGCAGTACTTC | CASSLGRGAYEQYF
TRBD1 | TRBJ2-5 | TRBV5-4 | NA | TGTGCCAGCAGCCTCGGACAGGGAGAGACCCAGTACTTC | CASSLGQGETQYF
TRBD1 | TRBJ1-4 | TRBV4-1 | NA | TGCGCCAGCAGCCAAACTTTCGGGACAGGGTTTGAAAAACTGTTTTTT | CASSQTFGTGFEKLFF
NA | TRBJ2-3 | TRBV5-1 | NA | TGCGCCAGCAGCCCCCAGGGCACAGATACGCAGTATTTT | CASSPQGTDTQYF
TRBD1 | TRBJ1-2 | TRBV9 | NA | TGTGCCAGCAGAGCCCCGGGGACAGGATACAACTATGGCTACACCTTC | CASRAPGTGYNYGYTF
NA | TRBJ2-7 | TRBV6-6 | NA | TGTGCCAGCAGTTACTCTTTTAATGGTGGCTACGAGCAGTACTTC | CASSYSFNGGYEQYF
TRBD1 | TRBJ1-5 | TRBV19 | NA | TGTGCCAGTAGTACCTTCGGACCAGGGGGTGCAGGCAATCAGCCCCAGCATTTT | CASSTFGPGGAGNQPQHF
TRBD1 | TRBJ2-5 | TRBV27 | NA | TGTGCCAGCAGTCCCGGGACAGGGGTAGAGACCCAGTACTTC | CASSPGTGVETQYF
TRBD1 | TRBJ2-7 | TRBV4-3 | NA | TGCGCCAGCAGCCCTGGCGACAGGGCCTACGAGCAGTACTTC | CASSPGDRAYEQYF
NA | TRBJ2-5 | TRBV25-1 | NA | TGTGCCAGCGGGACCTCGGGGGTGGAGGCCCAGTACTTC | CASGTSGVEAQYF
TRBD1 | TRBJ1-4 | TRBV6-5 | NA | TGTGCCAGCAGCAAGACAGGGATTAATGAAAAACTGTTTTTT | CASSKTGINEKLFF
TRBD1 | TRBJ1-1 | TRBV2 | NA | TGTGCCAGCAGACAGGGGCTGAACACTGAAGCTTTCTTT | CASRQGLNTEAFF
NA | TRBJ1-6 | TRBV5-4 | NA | TGTGCCAGCAGCGCGGAGCAGGGGAATTCACCCCTCCACTTT | CASSAEQGNSPLHF
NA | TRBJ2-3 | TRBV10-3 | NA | TGTGCCATCAGCCAAAGAGGCGGGCCTACAGATACGCAGTATTTT | CAISQRGGPTDTQYF
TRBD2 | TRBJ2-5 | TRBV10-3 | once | TGTGCCATCAGTGAGTCAGGCGGGGGGCCCTCTGAGACCCAGTACTTC | CAISESGGGPSETQYF
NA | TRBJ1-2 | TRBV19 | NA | TGTGCCAGTAGTCCCATAACAGGGAGCTATGGCTACACCTTC | CASSPITGSYGYTF
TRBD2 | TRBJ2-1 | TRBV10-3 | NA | TGTGCCATCAGGGAGACTAGCGGGAGGATAGATGAGCAGTTCTTC | CAIRETSGRIDEQFF
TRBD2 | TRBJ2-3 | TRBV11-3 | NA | TGTGCCAGCAGCGATCTAGCGGACACAGATACGCAGTATTTT | CASSDLADTDTQYF
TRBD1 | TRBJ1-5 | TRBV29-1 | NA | TGCAGCGCCGGGAGGGGGCAGGATCAGCCCCAGCATTTT | CSAGRGQDQPQHF
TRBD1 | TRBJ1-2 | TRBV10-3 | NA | TGTGCCATCTATCCGGGGACAGGTTATGGCTACACCTTC | CAIYPGTGYGYTF
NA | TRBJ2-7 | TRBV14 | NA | TGTGCCAGCAGCCAAGCGATGGAGCAGTACTTC | CASSQAMEQYF
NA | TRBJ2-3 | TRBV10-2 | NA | TGCGCCAGCAGTGATAGTGGGACCTCTCGTAGCACAGATACGCAGTATTTT | CASSDSGTSRSTDTQYF
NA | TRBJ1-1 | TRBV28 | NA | TGTGCCAGCAGTTTAGGCAATCCTGGTCTGAACACTGAAGCTTTCTTT | CASSLGNPGLNTEAFF
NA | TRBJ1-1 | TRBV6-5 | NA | TGTGCCAGCAGTTACATACGGCAACCTCCGAACACTGAAGCTTTCTTT | CASSYIRQPPNTEAFF
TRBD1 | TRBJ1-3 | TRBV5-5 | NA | TGTGCCAGCAGCTTGGAGGGGGCGTCAGGAAACACCATATATTTT | CASSLEGASGNTIYF
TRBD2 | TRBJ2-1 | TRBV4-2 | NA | TGTGCCAGCAGCCAAGATTTGACTAGCGCGAAGACGCAGTTCTTC | CASSQDLTSAKTQFF
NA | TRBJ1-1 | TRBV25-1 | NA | TGTGCCAGCAGTGAGGGGCTAGTGAACACTGAAGCTTTCTTT | CASSEGLVNTEAFF
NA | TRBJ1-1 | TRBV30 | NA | TGTGCCTGGAGGGGGGGACAAAACACTGAAGCTTTCTTT | CAWRGGQNTEAFF
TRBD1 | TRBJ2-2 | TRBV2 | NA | TGTGCCAGCGCTTTGGACAGGGGGAAGAACACCGGGGAGCTGTTTTTT | CASALDRGKNTGELFF
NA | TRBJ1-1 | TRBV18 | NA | TGTGCCAGCTCACCACCGGACGGAATGAACACTGAAGCTCTCTTT | CASSPPDGMNTEALF
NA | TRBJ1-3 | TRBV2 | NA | TGTGCCAGCTACAGGGAGAGCTCTGGAAACACCATATATTTT | CASYRESSGNTIYF
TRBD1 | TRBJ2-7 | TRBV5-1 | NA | TGCGCCAGCAGCTGGACAGGCACCCCCTACGAGCAGTACTTC | CASSWTGTPYEQYF
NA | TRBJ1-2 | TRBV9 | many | TGTGCCAGCAGCGGCACTAACTATGGCTACACCTTC | CASSGTNYGYTF
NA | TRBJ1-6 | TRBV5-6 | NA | TGTGCCAGCAGCCCACCGTGGGGTACGGATAATTCACCCCTCCACTTT | CASSPPWGTDNSPLHF
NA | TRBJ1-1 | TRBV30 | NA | TGTGCCTGGAGGGGGAAGGGGAACACTGAAGCTTTCTTT | CAWRGKGNTEAFF
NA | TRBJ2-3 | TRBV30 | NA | TGTGCCTGGACCGGGGGCGGCACAGATACGCAGTATTTT | CAWTGGGTDTQYF
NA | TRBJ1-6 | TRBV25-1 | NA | TGTGCCAGCAGTGCCGTTGAGGGGTTTCATTCACCCCTCCACTTT | CASSAVEGFHSPLHF
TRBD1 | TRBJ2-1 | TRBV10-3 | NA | TGTGCCATCAGTGGCCACGGCGCCGGGACAGGGGCGTACAATGAGCAGTTCTTC | CAISGHGAGTGAYNEQFF
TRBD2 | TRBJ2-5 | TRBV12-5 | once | TGTGCTAGTGGCGGGGGACTAGCGGGACAAGAGACCCAGTACTTC | CASGGGLAGQETQYF
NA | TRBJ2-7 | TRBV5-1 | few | TGCGCCAGCAGCTCCTCGACACCGTACGAGCAGTACTTC | CASSSSTPYEQYF
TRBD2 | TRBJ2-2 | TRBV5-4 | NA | TGTGCCAGCAGCCGGACGGGAGGGGGATCGTCCGGGGAGCTGTTTTTT | CASSRTGGGSSGELFF
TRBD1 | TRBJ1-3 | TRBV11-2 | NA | TGTGCCAGCAGCCGCACAGGGGACTCTGGAAACACCATATATTTT | CASSRTGDSGNTIYF
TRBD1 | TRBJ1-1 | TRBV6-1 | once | TGTGCCAGCAGTGAAGGGGACAGGGGGTCTGAAGCTTTCTTT | CASSEGDRGSEAFF
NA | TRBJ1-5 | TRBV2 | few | TGTGCCAGCAGTGGTCCCGATCAGCCCCAGCATTTT | CASSGPDQPQHF
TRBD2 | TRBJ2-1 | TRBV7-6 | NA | TGTGCCAGCAGCCCCCGTCCAGCGGGGGCTTACAATGAGCAGTTCTTC | CASSPRPAGAYNEQFF
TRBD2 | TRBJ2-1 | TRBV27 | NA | TGTGCCAGCAGTCCCACCGGGACTAATACCTACAATGAGCAGTTCTTC | CASSPTGTNTYNEQFF
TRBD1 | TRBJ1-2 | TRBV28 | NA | TGTGCCAGCCAGGACAGGAGTTATGGCTACACCTTC | CASQDRSYGYTF
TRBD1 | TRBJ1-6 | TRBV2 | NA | TGTGCCAGCAGCGAATGGGGACAGACATCTTTCCCCCTCCACTTT | CASSEWGQTSFPLHF